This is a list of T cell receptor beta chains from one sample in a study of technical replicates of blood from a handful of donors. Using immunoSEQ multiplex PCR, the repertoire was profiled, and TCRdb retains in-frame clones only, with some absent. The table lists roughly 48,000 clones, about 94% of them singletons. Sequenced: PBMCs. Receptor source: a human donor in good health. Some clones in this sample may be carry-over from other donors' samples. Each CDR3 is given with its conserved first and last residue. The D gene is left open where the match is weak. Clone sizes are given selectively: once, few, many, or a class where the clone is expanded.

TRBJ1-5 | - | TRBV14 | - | TGTGCCAGCAGCCAAGACTGTAAGCGGACTTATAGCAATCAGCCCCAGCATTTT | CASSQDCKRTYSNQPQHF
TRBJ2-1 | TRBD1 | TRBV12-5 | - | TGTGCTAGTGGTACAGGGGGGACAGTTTCCTACAATGAGCAGTTCTTC | CASGTGGTVSYNEQFF
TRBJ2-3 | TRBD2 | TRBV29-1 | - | TGCAGCGGGCGGGTAGCGGGAGGGCCAGATACGCAGTATTTT | CSGRVAGGPDTQYF
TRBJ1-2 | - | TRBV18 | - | TGTGCCAGCTCACCACGCTCAGGCGACTATGGCTACACCTTC | CASSPRSGDYGYTF
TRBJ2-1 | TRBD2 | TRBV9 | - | TGTGCCAGCAGCGTAGATCGGGGGGGCCTAGATGAGCAGTTCTTC | CASSVDRGGLDEQFF
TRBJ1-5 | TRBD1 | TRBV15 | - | TGTGCCACCAGCAGAGCAGGGGGGAATCAGCCCCAGCATTTT | CATSRAGGNQPQHF
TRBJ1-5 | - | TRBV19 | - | TGTGCCAGTAGTATAGTGGGGGGGAGCAATCAGCCCCAGCATTTT | CASSIVGGSNQPQHF
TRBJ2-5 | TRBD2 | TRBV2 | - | TGTGCCAGCAGTGTGAAGGGAACCTCGGGGGGACAGACCCAGTACTTC | CASSVKGTSGGQTQYF
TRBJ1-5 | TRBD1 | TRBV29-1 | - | TGCAGCGGACCCTCCGGGGGACAGGGGACTAGGCCCCAGCATTTT | CSGPSGGQGTRPQHF
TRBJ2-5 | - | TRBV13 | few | TGTGCCAGCAGCTCCGACCCCAGGGCGGAGACCCAGTACTTC | CASSSDPRAETQYF
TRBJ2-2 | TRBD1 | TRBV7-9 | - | TGTGCCAGCAGCCGACGGACAGGGGGCTCCGGGGAGCTGTTTTTT | CASSRRTGGSGELFF
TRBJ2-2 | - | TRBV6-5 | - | TGTGCCAGCAGACCCACAGGGTACTTCGGGGAGCTGTTTTTT | CASRPTGYFGELFF
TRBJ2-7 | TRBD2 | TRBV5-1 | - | TGCGCCAGCAGCGCGGGGACTAGCGGGTCTAGCTCCTACGAGCAGTACTTC | CASSAGTSGSSSYEQYF
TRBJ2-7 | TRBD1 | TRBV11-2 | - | TGTGCCAGCAGCTTAGGGACAGGGGGAGCCTACGAGCAGTACTTC | CASSLGTGGAYEQYF
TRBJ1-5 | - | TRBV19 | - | TGTGCCAGTAACGACCGCGGGGCGCGGGGCAATCAGCCCCAGCATTTT | CASNDRGARGNQPQHF
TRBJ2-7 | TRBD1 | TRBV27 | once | TGTGCCAGCAAAATGGGACAGAGCTACGAGCAGTACTTC | CASKMGQSYEQYF
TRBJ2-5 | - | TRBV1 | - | TGCACCAGCAGCCAAGAGAAGAACGGCCCCCGGGAAAAGACCCAGTACTTC | CTSSQEKNGPREKTQYF
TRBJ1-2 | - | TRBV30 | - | TGTGCCTGGAGTAAATCAGACAGATTCGGCTACACCTTC | CAWSKSDRFGYTF
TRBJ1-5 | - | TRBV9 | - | TGTGCCAGCAGCGTAGGCGGCCGTCAGCCCCAGCATTTT | CASSVGGRQPQHF
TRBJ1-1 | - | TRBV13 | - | TGTGCCAGCAGCTCCCGAGGGCGGTTGACTGAAGCTTTCTTT | CASSSRGRLTEAFF
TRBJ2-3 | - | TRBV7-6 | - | TGTGCCAGCAGCTCCAACCTAGTAGATACGCAGTATTTT | CASSSNLVDTQYF
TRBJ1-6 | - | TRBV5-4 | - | TGTGCCAGCAGCCGGTGGGAGGCCGCGGGGAATTCACCCCTCCACTTT | CASSRWEAAGNSPLHF
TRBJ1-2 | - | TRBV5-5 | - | TGTGCCAGCAGCTTGGTAGGGGATTATGGCTACACCTTC | CASSLVGDYGYTF
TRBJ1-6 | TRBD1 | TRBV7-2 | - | TGTGCCAGCAAGGGACAGGTCCATTCACCCCTCCACTTT | CASKGQVHSPLHF
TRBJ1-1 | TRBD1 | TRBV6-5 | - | TGTGCCAGCAGTTTAACAGGGGGCACTGAAGCTTTCTTT | CASSLTGGTEAFF
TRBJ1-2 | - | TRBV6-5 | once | TGTGCCAGCAGTTGGGGGTTAGGGAGGGGGTATGGCTACACCTTC | CASSWGLGRGYGYTF
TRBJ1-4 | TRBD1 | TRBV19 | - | TGCTGTCATGGGAGACAGGGCCTTATTTTAGATGAAAAACTGTTTTTT | CCHGRQGLILDEKLFF
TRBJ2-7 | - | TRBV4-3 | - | TGCGCCAGCAGCCAAGATTCAGGGGACGAGCAGTACTTC | CASSQDSGDEQYF
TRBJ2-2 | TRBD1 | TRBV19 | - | TGTGCCAGCCGAGACAGGGAAAGGTACACCGGGGAGCTGTTTTTT | CASRDRERYTGELFF
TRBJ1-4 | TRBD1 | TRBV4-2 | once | TGTGCCAGCAGCCCATGGGACAGAGGAAATGAAAAACTGTTTTTT | CASSPWDRGNEKLFF
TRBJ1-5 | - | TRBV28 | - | TGTGCCAGCACCGTAGCGCCCTGGGGCAATCAGCCCCAGCATTTT | CASTVAPWGNQPQHF
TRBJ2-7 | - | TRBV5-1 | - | TGCGCCAGCAGCTTGGGCGGCCCCGGGAACGAGCAGTACTTC | CASSLGGPGNEQYF
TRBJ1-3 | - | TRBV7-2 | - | TGTGCCAGCAGCTCGGGGGGGGAATCTGGAAACACCATATATTTT | CASSSGGESGNTIYF
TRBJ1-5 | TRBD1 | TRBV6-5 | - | TGTGCCAGCAGTTACACGACAGGGACGGATCAGCCCCAGCATTTT | CASSYTTGTDQPQHF
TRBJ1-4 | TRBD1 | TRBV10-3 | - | TGTGCCATCAGGCCGGGACAGGGGAATGAAAAACTGTTTTTT | CAIRPGQGNEKLFF
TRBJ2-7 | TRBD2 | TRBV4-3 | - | TGCGCCAGCAGTCAAGGGACTAGCGTCACCTACGAGCAGTACTTC | CASSQGTSVTYEQYF
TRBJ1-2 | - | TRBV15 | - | TGTGCCACCAGCACCGTGGACTACCTTAACTATGGCTACACCTTC | CATSTVDYLNYGYTF
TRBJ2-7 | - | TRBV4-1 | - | TGCGCCAGCAGCGAAGGACAAGGGGCCTACGAGCAGTACTTC | CASSEGQGAYEQYF
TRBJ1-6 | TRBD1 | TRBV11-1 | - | TGTGCCAGCAGCTTAACCGGGACAGGGATTGAACCCCTCCACTTT | CASSLTGTGIEPLHF
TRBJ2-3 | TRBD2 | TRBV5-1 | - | TGCGCCACCTCCCCGGGACTAATCACAGATACGCAGTATTTT | CATSPGLITDTQYF